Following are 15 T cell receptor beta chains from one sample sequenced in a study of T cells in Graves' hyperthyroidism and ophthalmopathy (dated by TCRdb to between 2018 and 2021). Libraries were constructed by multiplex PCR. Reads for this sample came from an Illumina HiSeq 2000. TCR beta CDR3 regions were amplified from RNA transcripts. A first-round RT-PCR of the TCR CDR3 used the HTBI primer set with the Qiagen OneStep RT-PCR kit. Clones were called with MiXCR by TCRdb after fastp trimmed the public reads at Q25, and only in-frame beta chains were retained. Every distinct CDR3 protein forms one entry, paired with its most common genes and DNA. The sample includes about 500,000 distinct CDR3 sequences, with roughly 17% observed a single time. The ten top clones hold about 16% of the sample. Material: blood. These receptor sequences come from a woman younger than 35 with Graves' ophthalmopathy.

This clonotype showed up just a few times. The CDR3 here is CASSSEALGFF. The CDR3 DNA follows: TGTGCCAGCAGTTCCGAGGCGCTGGGGTTCTTC. The chain uses TRBV6-1 and TRBJ2-1; no definite D call. V dropped 5 bases and J dropped 15 bases, with 14 bases sitting between them. The CDR3 spans 11 residues. CDR1 and CDR2 from the germline V gene are MNHNS and SASEGT.

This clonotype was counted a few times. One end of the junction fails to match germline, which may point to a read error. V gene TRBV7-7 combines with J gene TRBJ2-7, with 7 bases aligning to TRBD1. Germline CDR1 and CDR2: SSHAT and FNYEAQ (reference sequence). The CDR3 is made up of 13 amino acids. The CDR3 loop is CASSHTGVGEQYF. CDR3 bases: TGTGCTAGCAGCCATACAGGGGTCGGCGAGCAGTACTTC. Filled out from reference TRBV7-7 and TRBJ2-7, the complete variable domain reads GAGVSQSPRYKVTKRGQDVTLRCDPISSHATLYWYQQALGQGPEFLTYFNYEAQPDKSGLPSDRFSAERPEGSISTLTIQRTEQRDSAMYRCASSHTGVGEQYFGPGTRLTVT.

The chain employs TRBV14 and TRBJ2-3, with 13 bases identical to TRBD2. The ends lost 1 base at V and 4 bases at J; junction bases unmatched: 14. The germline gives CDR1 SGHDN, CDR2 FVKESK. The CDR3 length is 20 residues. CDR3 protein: CASSQVAPGLAGPYADTQYF. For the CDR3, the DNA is TGTGCCAGCAGCCAAGTAGCACCGGGACTAGCGGGGCCGTACGCAGATACGCAGTATTTT.

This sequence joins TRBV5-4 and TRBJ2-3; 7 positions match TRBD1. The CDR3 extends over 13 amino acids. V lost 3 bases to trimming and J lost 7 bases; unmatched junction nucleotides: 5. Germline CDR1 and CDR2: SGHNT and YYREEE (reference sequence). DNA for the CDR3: TGTGCCAGCAGCTCAGGGGGAATGAATACGCAGTATTTT. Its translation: CASSSGGMNTQYF.

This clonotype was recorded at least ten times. The CDR3 loop reads CASSFRAGYQPQHF. The CDR3 DNA sequence: TGTGCCAGCAGTTTTAGGGCAGGTTATCAGCCCCAGCATTTT. The genes are TRBV27 and TRBJ1-5, with unresolved D. Trimming shortened V by 3 bases and J by 5 bases, and 11 bases separated the two germline ends. The length of the CDR3 is 14 residues. Germline V gene sequence: CDR1 MNHEY, CDR2 SMNVEV (reference sequence).

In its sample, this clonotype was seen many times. CDR3 coding DNA: TGTGCCAGCAGCTTTTACGGGACCCTCACCGGGGAGCTGTTTTTT. Translated, it gives CASSFYGTLTGELFF. This chain connects TRBV7-2 to TRBJ2-2; D assignment may be TRBD1 or TRBD2 (5 bases each). Germline-derived CDR1 and CDR2 are SGHTA and FQGNSA. The CDR3 extends over 15 amino acids. V was shortened by 3 bases and J by 4 bases, with 12 bases between the two germline ends.

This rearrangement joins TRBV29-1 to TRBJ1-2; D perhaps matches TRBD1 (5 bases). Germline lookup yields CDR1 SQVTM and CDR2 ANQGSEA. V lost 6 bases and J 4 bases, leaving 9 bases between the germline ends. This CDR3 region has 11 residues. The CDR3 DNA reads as TGCAGCGTGGGACCGAGCTATGGCTACACCTTC. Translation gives CSVGPSYGYTF.

The chain's CDR3 is CSARDFLSGSFGEQFF. The CDR3 nucleotides read TGCAGTGCTAGAGATTTCTTGAGCGGGAGTTTTGGTGAGCAGTTCTTC. The chain links TRBV20-1 to TRBJ2-1, with 8 bases matching TRBD2. The CDR3 runs 16 residues. CDR1 and CDR2 from the germline V gene are DFQATT and SNEGSKA (reference sequence). Trimming cost V 0 bases and J 9 bases; bases outside gene matches: 13.

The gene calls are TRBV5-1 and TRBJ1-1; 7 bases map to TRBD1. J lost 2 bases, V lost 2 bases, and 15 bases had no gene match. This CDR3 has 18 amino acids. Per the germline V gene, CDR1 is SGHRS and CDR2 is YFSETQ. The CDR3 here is CASSFNALRQGRNTEAFF. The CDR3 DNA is TGCGCCAGCAGCTTCAACGCCCTAAGACAGGGTCGTAACACTGAAGCTTTCTTT.

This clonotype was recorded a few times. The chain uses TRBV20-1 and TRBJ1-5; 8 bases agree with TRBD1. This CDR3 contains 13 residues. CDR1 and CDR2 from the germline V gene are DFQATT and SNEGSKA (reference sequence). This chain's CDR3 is CAAVGQGNQPQHF. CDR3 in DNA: TGCGCGGCTGTGGGACAGGGCAATCAGCCCCAGCATTTT.

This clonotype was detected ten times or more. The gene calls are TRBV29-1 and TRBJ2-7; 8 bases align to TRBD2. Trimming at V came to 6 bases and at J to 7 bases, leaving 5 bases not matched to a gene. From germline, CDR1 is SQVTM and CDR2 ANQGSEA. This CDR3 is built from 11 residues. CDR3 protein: CSVRGAREQYF. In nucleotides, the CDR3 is TGCAGCGTGCGGGGGGCGAGGGAGCAGTACTTC.

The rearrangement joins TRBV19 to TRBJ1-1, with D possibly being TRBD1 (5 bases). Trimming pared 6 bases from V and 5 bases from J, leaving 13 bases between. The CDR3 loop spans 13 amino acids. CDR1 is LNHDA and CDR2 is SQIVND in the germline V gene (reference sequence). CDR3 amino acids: CASSFTQGTEAFF. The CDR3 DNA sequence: TGTGCCAGTAGCTTCACCCAGGGTACTGAAGCTTTCTTT.

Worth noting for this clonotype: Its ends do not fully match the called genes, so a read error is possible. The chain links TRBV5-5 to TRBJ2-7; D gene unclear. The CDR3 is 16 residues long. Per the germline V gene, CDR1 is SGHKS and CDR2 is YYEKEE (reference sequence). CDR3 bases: TGTGCCGGCAGCTTGGGGTCCGGGCAGAGCTCCTACGAGCAGTACTTC. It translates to CAGSLGSGQSSYEQYF.

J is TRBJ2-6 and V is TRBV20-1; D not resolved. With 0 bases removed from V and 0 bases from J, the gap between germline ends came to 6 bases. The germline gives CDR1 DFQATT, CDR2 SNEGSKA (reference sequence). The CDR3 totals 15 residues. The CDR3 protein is CSAREDGSGANVLTF. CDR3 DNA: TGCAGTGCTAGAGAAGACGGCTCTGGGGCCAACGTCCTGACTTTC.

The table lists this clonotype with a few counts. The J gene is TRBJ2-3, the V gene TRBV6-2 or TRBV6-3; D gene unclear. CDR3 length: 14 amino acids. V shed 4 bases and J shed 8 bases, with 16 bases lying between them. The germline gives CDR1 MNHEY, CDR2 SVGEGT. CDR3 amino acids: CASSFSQSSSTQYF. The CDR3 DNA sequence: TGTGCCAGCAGTTTCTCCCAATCCAGTAGTACGCAGTATTTT.